This T cell receptor (beta chain) is drawn from a study of shared clonotypes between healthy human individuals. Study results and limitations: Generation probabilities were higher for clonotypes shared across all four sorted-subset donors than for unshared ones.

This table comes from immunoSEQ multiplex PCR, and its TCRdb copy is limited to in-frame clones, with some not included. There are about 680,000 clones in the sample; roughly 70% occur only once, and under 2% lies in the top ten. In regard to this clone: The antigen is unknown.

Naive CD45RA+ and memory CD45RA-negative subsets were split from CD4+ cells. The CDR3 loop spans 13 amino acids. V was pared by 4 bases and J by 4 bases, with 10 bases between. Looked up from germline, CDR1 is ENHRY and CDR2 is SYGVKD. The clonotype comes from a woman in her twenties or thirties in good health. Specimen: memory CD4+ T cells sorted from blood. Subset indicated: CD45RA-negative fraction. The chain uses TRBV10-3 and TRBJ2-5; D ambiguous. The CDR3 sequence is CAISAPLGETQYF. The DNA of the CDR3 is TGTGCCATCAGTGCGCCCCTAGGAGAGACCCAGTACTTC.